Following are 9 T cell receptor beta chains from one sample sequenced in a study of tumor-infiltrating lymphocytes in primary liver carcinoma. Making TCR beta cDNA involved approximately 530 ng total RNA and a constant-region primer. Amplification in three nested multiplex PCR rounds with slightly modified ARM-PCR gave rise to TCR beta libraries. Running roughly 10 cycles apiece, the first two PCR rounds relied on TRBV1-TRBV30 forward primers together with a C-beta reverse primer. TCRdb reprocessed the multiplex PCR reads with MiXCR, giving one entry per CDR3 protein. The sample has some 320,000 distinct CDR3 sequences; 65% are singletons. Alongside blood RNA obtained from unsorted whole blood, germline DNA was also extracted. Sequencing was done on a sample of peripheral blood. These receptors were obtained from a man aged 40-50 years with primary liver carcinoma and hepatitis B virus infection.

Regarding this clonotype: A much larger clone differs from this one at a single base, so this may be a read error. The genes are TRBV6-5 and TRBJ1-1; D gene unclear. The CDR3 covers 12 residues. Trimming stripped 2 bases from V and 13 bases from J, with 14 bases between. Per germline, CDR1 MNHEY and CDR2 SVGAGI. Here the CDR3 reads CASSYVGRAVFF. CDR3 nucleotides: TGTGCCAGCAGTTACGTGGGTCGTGCGGTTTTCTTT.

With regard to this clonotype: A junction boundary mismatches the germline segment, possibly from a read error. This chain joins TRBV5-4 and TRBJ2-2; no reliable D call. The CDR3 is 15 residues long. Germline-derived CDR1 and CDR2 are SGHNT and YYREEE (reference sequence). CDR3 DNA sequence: TGTACCAGCAGCTTGGTTGCTGGGGACACCGGGGAGCTGTTTTTT. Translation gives CTSSLVAGDTGELFF.

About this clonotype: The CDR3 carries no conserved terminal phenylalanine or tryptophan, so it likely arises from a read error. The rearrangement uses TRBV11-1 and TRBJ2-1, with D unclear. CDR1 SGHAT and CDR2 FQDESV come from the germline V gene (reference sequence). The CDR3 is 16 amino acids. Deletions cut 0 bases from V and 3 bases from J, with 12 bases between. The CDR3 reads CASSLADRAYYNEQFL. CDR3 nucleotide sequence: TGTGCCAGCAGCTTAGCGGATAGGGCGTACTACAATGAGCAGTTCTTA.

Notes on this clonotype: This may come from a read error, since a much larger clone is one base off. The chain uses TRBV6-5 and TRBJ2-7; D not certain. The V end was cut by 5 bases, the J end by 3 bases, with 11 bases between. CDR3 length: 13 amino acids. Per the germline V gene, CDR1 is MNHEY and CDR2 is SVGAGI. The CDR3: CASSHRRGYEQYF. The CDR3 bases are TGTGCCAGCAGTCACCGTCGCGGCTACGAGCAGTACTTC.

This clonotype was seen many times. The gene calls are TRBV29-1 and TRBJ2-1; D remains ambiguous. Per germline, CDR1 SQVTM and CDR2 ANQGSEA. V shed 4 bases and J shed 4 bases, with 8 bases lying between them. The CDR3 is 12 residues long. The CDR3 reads CSVGEVYNEQFF. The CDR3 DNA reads TGCAGCGTTGGAGAGGTATACAATGAGCAGTTCTTC.

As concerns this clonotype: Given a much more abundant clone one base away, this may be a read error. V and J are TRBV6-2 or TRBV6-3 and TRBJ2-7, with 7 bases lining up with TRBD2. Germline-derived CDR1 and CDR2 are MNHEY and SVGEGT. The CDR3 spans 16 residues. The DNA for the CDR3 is TGTGTCAGCAGTTACTCCGGATCGGCGGGAGTTTGGGAGCAGTACTTC. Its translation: CVSSYSGSAGVWEQYF.

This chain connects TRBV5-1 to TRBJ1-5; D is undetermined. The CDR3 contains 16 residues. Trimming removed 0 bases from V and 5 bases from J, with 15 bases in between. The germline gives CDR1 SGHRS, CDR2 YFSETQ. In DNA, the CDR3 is TGCGCCAGCAGCTTGGGCACAGAGATGCAGGATCAGCCCCAGCATTTT. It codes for CASSLGTEMQDQPQHF.

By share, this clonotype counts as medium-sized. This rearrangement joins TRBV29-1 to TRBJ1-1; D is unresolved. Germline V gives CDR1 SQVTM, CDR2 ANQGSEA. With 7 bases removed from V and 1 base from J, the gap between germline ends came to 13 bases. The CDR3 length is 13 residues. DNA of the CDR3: TGCAGCGCTCAGAGCCAGAAGAACACTGAAGCTTTCTTT. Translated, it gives CSAQSQKNTEAFF.

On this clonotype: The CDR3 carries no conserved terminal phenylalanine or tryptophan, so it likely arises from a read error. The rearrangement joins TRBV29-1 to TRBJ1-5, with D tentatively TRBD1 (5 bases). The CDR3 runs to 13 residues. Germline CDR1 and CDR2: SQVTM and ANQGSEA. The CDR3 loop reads CSVADSLVEPQHL. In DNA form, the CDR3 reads TGTAGCGTTGCCGACAGTCTGGTGGAGCCCCAGCATCTT.